This T cell receptor beta chain was observed in a study of blood T cells in healthy people across ages. A second roughly 7 to 11 cycle PCR used barcoded and J-beta primers. TCRdb called the 5' RACE reads again in MiXCR, with one record for every CDR3 protein. Altogether approximately 810,000 distinct CDR3 sequences are present, around 30% being singletons, with the ten largest covering around a sixth. As for this clonotype: Since a much larger clone is just one base distant, this may be a read error.

It was about 10 milliliters of peripheral blood that were drawn from each donor. The CDR3 is 12 residues long. V gave up 4 bases and J gave up 10 bases, with 11 bases separating them. The germline gives CDR1 SEHNR, CDR2 FQNEAQ (reference sequence). Material: blood. The origin of this receptor is an elderly woman in good health. The chain carries TRBV7-9 and TRBJ2-1; a weak D match, TRBD1 (6 bases). This CDR3 reads CASSSGTPEQFF. CDR3 nucleotide sequence: TGTGCCAGCAGCTCAGGGACACCCGAGCAGTTCTTC.